The 8 T cell receptor beta chains given below trace back to one sample, sequenced in a study of blood T cells in healthy people across ages. The use of a sample-barcoded 5' primer and a J-beta primer mix characterized a second PCR of roughly 6 to 11 cycles. TCRdb re-analysed the 5' RACE reads in MiXCR, keeping a single row per CDR3 protein. The sample lists around 850,000 distinct CDR3 sequences; roughly 34% were seen once. Sequenced material: blood. The receptors were sampled from a man younger than 35 in good health.

The rearrangement joins TRBV4-2 to TRBJ2-5, with a tentative D call TRBD1 (6 bases). Germline assignment: CDR1 LGHNA and CDR2 YNFKEQ. Trimming removed 2 bases from V and 1 base from J, with 11 bases in between. The CDR3 contains 15 residues. CDR3 region: CASSQPQGTQETQYF. The DNA of the CDR3 is TGTGCCAGCAGCCAACCCCAGGGGACCCAAGAGACCCAGTACTTC.

This clonotype was detected ten times or more. The chain couples TRBV6-2 or TRBV6-3 to TRBJ2-7; TRBD1 or TRBD2 may be the D gene (5 bases each). V was shortened by 7 bases and J by 0 bases, with 16 bases between the two germline ends. The CDR3 runs 15 residues. Germline-derived CDR1 and CDR2 are MNHEY and SVGEGT. The CDR3 spells CASNLAGTVSYEQYF. The DNA of the CDR3 is TGTGCCAGCAACCTAGCCGGGACGGTCTCCTACGAGCAGTACTTC.

This clonotype was counted many times. V and J are TRBV7-2 and TRBJ2-7, with D perhaps matching TRBD1 (5 bases). V gave up 2 bases and J gave up 0 bases, with 14 bases separating them. The germline CDR1 and CDR2 sequences are SGHTA and FQGNSA. The CDR3 contains 16 residues. Written as DNA, the CDR3 is TGTGCCAGCAGCTTATTTAAGGACACGAGCTCCTACGAGCAGTACTTC. Its protein is CASSLFKDTSSYEQYF.

This clonotype was counted many times. This rearrangement joins TRBV20-1 to TRBJ2-3; tentative D call: TRBD1 (7 bases). The V end lost 5 bases, the J end lost 3 bases, and 18 bases lay between the germline ends. CDR1 DFQATT and CDR2 SNEGSKA come from the germline V gene (reference sequence). The CDR3 spans 15 residues. Here the CDR3 DNA reads TGCAGTGCTGTCGCGGGACAGTTTGCGACAGATACGCAGTATTTT. This gives the protein CSAVAGQFATDTQYF.

This clonotype was counted between two and nine times. This chain joins TRBV6-2 or TRBV6-3 and TRBJ2-3, with D unclear. V lost 2 bases to trimming and J lost 0 bases, with 6 bases between them. The CDR3 covers 14 residues. Per germline, CDR1 MNHEY and CDR2 SVGEGT. CDR3 protein: CASSYEDSTDTQYF. DNA of the CDR3: TGTGCCAGCAGTTACGAGGACAGCACAGATACGCAGTATTTT.

This sequence joins TRBV7-6 and TRBJ2-1; the match to TRBD2 covers 8 bases. Germline V lookup: CDR1 SGHVS, CDR2 FNYEAQ. V dropped 5 bases and J dropped 0; count of bases not matched to a gene: 9. CDR3 size: 17 residues. CDR3 loop: CASSTSTSGTSYNEQFF. The CDR3 DNA follows: TGTGCCAGCAGCACCAGTACTAGCGGAACCTCCTACAATGAGCAGTTCTTC.

The table lists this clonotype with many counts. The chain uses TRBV7-2 and TRBJ2-5; D gene ambiguous. The CDR3 is made up of 14 amino acids. Germline V gene data show CDR1 as SGHTA and CDR2 as FQGNSA. V was clipped by 7 bases and J by 1 base, with 13 bases between them. The CDR3 nucleotides are TGTGCCAGCACCTACGATGTAGTCCAAGAGACCCAGTACTTC. Translation: CASTYDVVQETQYF.

The CDR3 protein is CSAPELGRTNQPQHF. The CDR3 DNA follows: TGCAGTGCCCCGGAGCTGGGACGGACTAATCAGCCCCAGCATTTT. The chain has TRBV20-1 and TRBJ1-5; the D gene is possibly TRBD1 (5 bases). V was trimmed by 6 bases and J by 4 bases, leaving 19 bases between them. Looked up from germline, CDR1 is DFQATT and CDR2 is SNEGSKA (reference sequence). CDR3 length: 15 residues.